Included here is one T cell receptor beta chain sequence, with context. Assay: immunoSEQ multiplex PCR; the TCRdb copy retains only in-frame clones and omits some. The table has 70,000 to 90,000 clones, about 90% seen once. The sample comes from a study of control samples from healthy donors and cancer patients. This CDR3 spans 14 amino acids. Deletions cut 6 bases from V and 0 bases from J, with 9 bases between. The germline V gene encodes CDR1 LGHDT and CDR2 YNNKEL (reference sequence). Sequencing used PBMCs. V and J are TRBV3-1 (or the pseudogene TRBV3-2) and TRBJ1-3; D is perhaps TRBD1 (5 bases). This receptor was taken from a woman aged 60 to 75 with head and neck cancer. Written as DNA, the CDR3 is TGTGCCAGCAGTCCAGGGTCCTCTGGAAACACCATATATTTT. Translation gives CASSPGSSGNTIYF.